The TCR beta chain under discussion was sequenced for a study of cytomegalovirus exposure and HLA in healthy donors. Study at large: Assignment to the Caucasian-associated ancestry cluster applied to more than 75% of the approximately 400 genotyped donors.

Study results and limitations: The study designated roughly 160 TCR beta chains cytomegalovirus-associated. Researchers reported from a later analysis that most CMV-associated TCR beta chains appeared HLA-restricted. A prior analysis recorded that most TCR beta V segments were productive about 90% or about 30% of the time.

The study ran its PCR with 60 Vbeta and 13 Jbeta primers. Only in-frame clones appear in the TCRdb table, and some are missing; sequencing was by immunoSEQ multiplex PCR. This sample yields around 120,000 clones, of which approximately 70% are seen a single time; roughly a tenth belongs to the top ten. Details on this clone: Antigen specificity is unknown.

Sequencing used PBMCs. This TCR was recovered from a man in his forties in good health and CMV-seropositive.

The CDR3 loop reads CASSILGGRNTEAFF. CDR3 DNA: TGTGCCAGTAGTATTCTCGGCGGAAGGAACACTGAAGCTTTCTTT. The chain couples TRBV19 to TRBJ1-1; D gene uncertain. Trimming took 3 bases from V and 1 from J, leaving 12 bases between them. The CDR3 is made up of 15 amino acids. CDR1 LNHDA and CDR2 SQIVND come from the germline V gene (reference sequence).